The T cell receptor beta chain described here comes from a study of identical twins. Study findings and constraints: Cord blood's abundant beta clonotypes had fewer insertions, unlike memory repertoires. Analyses of zero insertions could, in part, be confounded by invariant MAIT and iNKT cells.

This clonotype came up a few times. Its cognate antigen is unknown. Via MiXCR, TCRdb re-called the 5' RACE reads, giving one row per CDR3 protein. The sample yields 220,000 or so distinct CDR3 sequences, around 7% seen once. These same records also appear under a second study, on yellow fever vaccine responses in identical twins.

The sample taken for sequencing was memory (CD45RO+) T cells sorted from blood. This sequence originates from a woman between 18 and 29 years old in good health.

This CDR3 reads CASSYTSGSYEQYF. The CDR3 nucleotides read TGTGCCAGCAGTTATACTAGCGGGAGCTACGAGCAGTACTTC. The chain uses TRBV6-5 and TRBJ2-7, with 11 bases aligning to TRBD2. The germline V gene encodes CDR1 MNHEY and CDR2 SVGAGI. The V gene end was trimmed by 3 bases and the J gene end by 3 bases; junction bases not matched to a gene: 1. This CDR3 has 14 amino acids.